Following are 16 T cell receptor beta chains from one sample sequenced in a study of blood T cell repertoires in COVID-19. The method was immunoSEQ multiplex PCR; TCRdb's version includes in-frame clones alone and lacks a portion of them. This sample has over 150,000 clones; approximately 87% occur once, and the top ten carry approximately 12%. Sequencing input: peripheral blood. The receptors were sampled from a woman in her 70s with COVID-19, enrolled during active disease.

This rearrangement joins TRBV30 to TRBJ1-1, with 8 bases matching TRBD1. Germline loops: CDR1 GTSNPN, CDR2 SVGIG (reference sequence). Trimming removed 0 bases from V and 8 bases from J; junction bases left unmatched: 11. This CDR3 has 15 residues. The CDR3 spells CAWSVSRQGASEAFF. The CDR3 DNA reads TGTGCCTGGAGTGTTTCGCGGCAGGGGGCATCGGAAGCTTTCTTT.

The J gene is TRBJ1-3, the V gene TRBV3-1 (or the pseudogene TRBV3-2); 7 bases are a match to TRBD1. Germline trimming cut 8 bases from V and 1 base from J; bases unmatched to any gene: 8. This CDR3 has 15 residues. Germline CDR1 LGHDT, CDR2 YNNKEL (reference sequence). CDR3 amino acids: CASGGQSLSGNTIYF. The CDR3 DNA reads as TGTGCCAGCGGGGGACAGTCCCTTTCTGGAAACACCATATATTTT.

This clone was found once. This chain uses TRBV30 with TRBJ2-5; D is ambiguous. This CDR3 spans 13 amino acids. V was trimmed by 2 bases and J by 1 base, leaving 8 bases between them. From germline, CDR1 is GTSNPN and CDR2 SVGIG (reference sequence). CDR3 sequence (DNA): TGTGCCTGGAGTTTGTCTTTCCAAGAGACCCAGTACTTC. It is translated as CAWSLSFQETQYF. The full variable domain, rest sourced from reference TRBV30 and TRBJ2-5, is SQTIHQWPATLVQPVGSPLSLECTVEGTSNPNLYWYRQAAGRGLQLLFYSVGIGQISSEVPQNLSASRPQDRQFILSSKKLLLSDSGFYLCAWSLSFQETQYFGPGTRLLVL.

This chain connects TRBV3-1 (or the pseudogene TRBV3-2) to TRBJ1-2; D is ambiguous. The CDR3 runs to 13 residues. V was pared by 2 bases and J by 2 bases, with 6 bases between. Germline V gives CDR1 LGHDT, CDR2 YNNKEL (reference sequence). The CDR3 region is CASSQPENYGYTF. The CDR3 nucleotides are TGTGCCAGCAGCCAACCAGAAAACTATGGCTACACCTTC.

The CDR3 nucleotides read TGTGCCAGCAGTCCTACCCGCGGGGGAGACAAACTCTATGGCTACACCTTC. It specifies CASSPTRGGDKLYGYTF. This chain links TRBV6-6 with TRBJ1-2, with a possible D match to TRBD1 (5 bases). The CDR3 runs to 17 residues. V was cut by 5 bases and J by 4 bases, with 23 bases left in between. Looked up from germline, CDR1 is MNHNY and CDR2 is SVGAGI (reference sequence).

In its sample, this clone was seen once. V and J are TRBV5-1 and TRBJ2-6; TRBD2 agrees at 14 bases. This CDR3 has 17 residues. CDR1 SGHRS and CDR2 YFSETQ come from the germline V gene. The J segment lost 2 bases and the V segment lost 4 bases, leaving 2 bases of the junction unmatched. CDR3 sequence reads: CASSGGLAGAGANVLTF. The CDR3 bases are TGCGCCAGCAGCGGGGGACTAGCGGGAGCTGGGGCCAACGTCCTGACTTTC.

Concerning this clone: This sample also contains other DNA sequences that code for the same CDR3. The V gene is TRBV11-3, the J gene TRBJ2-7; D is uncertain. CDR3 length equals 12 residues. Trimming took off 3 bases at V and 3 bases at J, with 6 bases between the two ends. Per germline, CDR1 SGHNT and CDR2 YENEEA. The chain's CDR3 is CASSLASYEQYF. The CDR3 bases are TGTGCCAGCAGCTTGGCTAGCTACGAGCAGTACTTC. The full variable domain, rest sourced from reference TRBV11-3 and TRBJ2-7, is EAGVVQSPRYKIIEKKQPVAFWCNPISGHNTLYWYLQNLGQGPELLIRYENEEAVDDSQLPKDRFSAERLKGVDSTLKIQPAELGDSAVYLCASSLASYEQYFGPGTRLTVT.

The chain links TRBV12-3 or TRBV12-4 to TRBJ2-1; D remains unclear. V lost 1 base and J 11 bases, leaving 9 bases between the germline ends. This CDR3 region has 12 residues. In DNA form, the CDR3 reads TGTGCCAGCAGTTTAGAATTCGAGCAGCAGTTCTTC. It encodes CASSLEFEQQFF.

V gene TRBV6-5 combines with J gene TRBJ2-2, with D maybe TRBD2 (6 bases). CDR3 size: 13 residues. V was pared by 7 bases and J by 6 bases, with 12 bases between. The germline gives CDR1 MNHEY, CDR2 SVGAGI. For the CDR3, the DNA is TGTGCCAGCACCCCCGGAGGGTCCGGGGAGCTGTTTTTT. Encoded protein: CASTPGGSGELFF.

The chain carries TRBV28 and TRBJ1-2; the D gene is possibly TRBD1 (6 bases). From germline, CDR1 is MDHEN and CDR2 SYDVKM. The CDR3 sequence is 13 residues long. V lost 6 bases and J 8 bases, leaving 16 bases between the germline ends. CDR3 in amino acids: CASSLQGRSGYTF. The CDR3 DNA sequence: TGTGCCAGCAGCCTACAGGGAAGGAGCGGCTACACCTTC.

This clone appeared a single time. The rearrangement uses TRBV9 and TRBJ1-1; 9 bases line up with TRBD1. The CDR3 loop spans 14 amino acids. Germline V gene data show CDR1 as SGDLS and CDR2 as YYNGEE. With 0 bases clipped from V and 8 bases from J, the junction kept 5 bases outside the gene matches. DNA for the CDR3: TGTGCCAGCAGCGTAGTCGGGACAGGGATAGAAGCTTTCTTT. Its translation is CASSVVGTGIEAFF.

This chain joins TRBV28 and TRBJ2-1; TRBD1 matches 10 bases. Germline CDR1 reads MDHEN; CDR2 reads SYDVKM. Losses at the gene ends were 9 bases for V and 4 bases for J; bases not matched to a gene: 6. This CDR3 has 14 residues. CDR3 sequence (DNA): TGTGCCAGTGCCAGGGGACAGGGGTACAATGAGCAGTTCTTC. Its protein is CASARGQGYNEQFF.

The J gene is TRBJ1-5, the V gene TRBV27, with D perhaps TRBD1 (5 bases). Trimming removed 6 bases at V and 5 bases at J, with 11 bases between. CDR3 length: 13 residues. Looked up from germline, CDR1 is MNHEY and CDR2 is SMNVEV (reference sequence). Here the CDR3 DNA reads TGTGCCAGCAGCAGGAGGGGAGATCAGCCCCAGCATTTT. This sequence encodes CASSRRGDQPQHF.

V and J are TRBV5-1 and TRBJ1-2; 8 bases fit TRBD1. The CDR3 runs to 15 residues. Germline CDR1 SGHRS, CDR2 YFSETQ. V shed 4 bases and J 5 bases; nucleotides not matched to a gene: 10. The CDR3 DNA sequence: TGCGCCAGCAGCGACGGGACAGGCAAGGGATATGGCTACACCTTC. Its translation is CASSDGTGKGYGYTF.

The chain's CDR3 is CASSLGQAFSGNTIYF. CDR3 nucleotides: TGTGCCAGCAGCTTAGGGCAGGCCTTCTCTGGAAACACCATATATTTT. The chain has TRBV7-9 and TRBJ1-3, with unresolved D. The CDR3 contains 16 residues. CDR1 SEHNR and CDR2 FQNEAQ come from the germline V gene (reference sequence). V lost 1 base to trimming and J lost 0 bases, with 10 bases between them. The full variable domain, in which reference TRBV7-9 and TRBJ1-3 provide the parts outside the CDR3, is DTGVSQNPRHKITKRGQNVTFRCDPISEHNRLYWYRQTLGQGPEFLTYFQNEAQLEKSRLLSDRFSAERPKGSFSTLEIQRTEQGDSAMYLCASSLGQAFSGNTIYFGEGSWLTVV.

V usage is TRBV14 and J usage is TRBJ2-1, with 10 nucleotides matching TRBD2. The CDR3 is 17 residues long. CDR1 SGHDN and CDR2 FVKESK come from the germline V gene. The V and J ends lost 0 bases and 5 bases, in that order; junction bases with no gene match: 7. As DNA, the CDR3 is TGTGCCAGCAGCCAAGATCTCGGGACTAGCGCAAACAATGAGCAGTTCTTC. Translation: CASSQDLGTSANNEQFF.